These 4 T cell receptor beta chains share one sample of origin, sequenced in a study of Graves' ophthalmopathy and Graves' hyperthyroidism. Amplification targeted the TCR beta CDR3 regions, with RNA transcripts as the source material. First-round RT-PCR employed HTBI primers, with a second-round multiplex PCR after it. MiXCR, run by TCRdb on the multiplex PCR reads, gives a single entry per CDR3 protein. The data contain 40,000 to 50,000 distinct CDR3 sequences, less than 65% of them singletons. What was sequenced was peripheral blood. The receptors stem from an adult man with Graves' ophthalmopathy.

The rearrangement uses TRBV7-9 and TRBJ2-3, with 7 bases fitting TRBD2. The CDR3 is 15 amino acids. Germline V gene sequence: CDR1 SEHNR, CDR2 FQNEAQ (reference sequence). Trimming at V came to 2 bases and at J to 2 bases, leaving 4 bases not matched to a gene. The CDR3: CASSLSAGSTDTQYF. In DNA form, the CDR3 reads TGTGCCAGCAGCTTATCAGCGGGATCCACAGATACGCAGTATTTT.

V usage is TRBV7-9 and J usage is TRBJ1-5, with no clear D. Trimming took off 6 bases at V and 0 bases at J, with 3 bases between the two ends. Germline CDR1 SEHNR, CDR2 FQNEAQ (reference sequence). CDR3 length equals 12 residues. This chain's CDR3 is CASSNSNQPQHF. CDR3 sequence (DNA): TGTGCCAGCAGTAATAGCAATCAGCCCCAGCATTTT.

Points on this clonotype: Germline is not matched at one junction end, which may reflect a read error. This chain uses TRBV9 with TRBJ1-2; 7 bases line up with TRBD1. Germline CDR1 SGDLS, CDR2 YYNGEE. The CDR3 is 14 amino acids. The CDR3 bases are TGCGCCAGCGGCTTGGGACAGACTCACTATGGCTACACCTTC. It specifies CASGLGQTHYGYTF.

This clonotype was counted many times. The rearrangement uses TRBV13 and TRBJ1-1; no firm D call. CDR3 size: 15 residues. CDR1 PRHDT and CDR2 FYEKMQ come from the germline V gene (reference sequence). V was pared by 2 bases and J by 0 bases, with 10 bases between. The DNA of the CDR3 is TGTGCCAGCAGCTTAATTATCGGTATGAACACTGAAGCTTTCTTT. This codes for CASSLIIGMNTEAFF. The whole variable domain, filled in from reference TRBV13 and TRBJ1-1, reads AAGVIQSPRHLIKEKRETATLKCYPIPRHDTVYWYQQGPGQDPQFLISFYEKMQSDKGSIPDRFSAQQFSDYHSELNMSSLELGDSALYFCASSLIIGMNTEAFFGQGTRLTVV.